These 31 T cell receptor beta chains were sequenced from one sample in a study of T-cell memory formation after mild COVID-19. Via MiXCR, TCRdb re-called the 5' RACE reads, giving one row per CDR3 protein. The sample lists 120,000 to 150,000 distinct CDR3 sequences, 15% to 20% occurring once. The sequencing sample was made of PBMCs or a T cell subset sorted from them (not recorded which). These receptors originate from an adult woman who had mild COVID-19 (a few samples of this study predate the infection). Cell type and time point are not known.

V is TRBV3-1 and J is TRBJ2-7, with 9 bases that match TRBD1. V gave up 1 base and J gave up 6 bases; unmatched junction bases: 10. The CDR3 has 16 amino acids. Looked up from germline, CDR1 is LGHDT and CDR2 is YNNKEL (reference sequence). The CDR3 DNA reads as TGTGCCAGCAGCCAAGTGGCCGGGACAGGGACCTTCGAGCAGTACTTC. As protein: CASSQVAGTGTFEQYF.

The chain is built from TRBV5-4 and TRBJ1-1; the match to TRBD1 covers 7 bases. Germline V gene sequence: CDR1 SGHNT, CDR2 YYREEE (reference sequence). The CDR3 is 14 amino acids. With 5 bases clipped from V and 3 bases from J, the junction kept 7 bases outside the gene matches. The CDR3 sequence: CASRLITGDTEAFF. CDR3 nucleotides: TGTGCCAGCAGACTTATAACAGGGGACACTGAAGCTTTCTTT.

This clonotype was found a few times. This rearrangement joins TRBV7-3 to TRBJ2-1; the match to TRBD1 covers 9 bases. Trimming at V came to 1 base and at J to 7 bases, leaving 5 bases not matched to a gene. The CDR3 loop spans 15 amino acids. Germline V gene lookup returns CDR1 SGHTA and CDR2 FQGTGA. This CDR3 is CASSLIGTGLNEQFF. Written as DNA, the CDR3 is TGTGCCAGCAGCTTAATCGGGACAGGGTTGAATGAGCAGTTCTTC.

This clonotype has only a few counts. This chain connects TRBV4-1 to TRBJ2-1, with 9 bases that match TRBD2. Germline loops: CDR1 MGHRA, CDR2 YSYEKL. This CDR3 region has 16 residues. J was trimmed by 0 bases and V by 1 base; bases with no gene match: 1. CDR3 region: CASSQGGGGSYNEQFF. In DNA form, the CDR3 reads TGCGCCAGCAGCCAAGGCGGGGGGGGCTCCTACAATGAGCAGTTCTTC.

This clonotype has only a few counts. The V gene is TRBV7-9, the J gene TRBJ1-1; D gene unclear. The CDR3 contains 13 residues. V was pared by 3 bases and J by 5 bases, with 10 bases between. Germline CDR1 reads SEHNR; CDR2 reads FQNEAQ (reference sequence). CDR3 nucleotide sequence: TGTGCCAGCAGCTTTACACAGACAACTGAAGCTTTCTTT. Translating it yields CASSFTQTTEAFF.

The V call is TRBV12-3 or TRBV12-4, the J call TRBJ1-1; D is possibly TRBD1 (6 bases). V lost 6 bases to trimming and J lost 1 base, with 15 bases between them. This CDR3 has 15 residues. The CDR3 region has the DNA TGTGCCAGCAGATCCCACAGGGTGAGGAACACTGAAGCTTTCTTT. It translates to CASRSHRVRNTEAFF.

The chain carries TRBV18 and TRBJ1-1; D is uncertain. CDR1 and CDR2 (germline): KGHSH, LQKENI. With 5 bases removed from V and 0 bases from J, the gap between germline ends came to 10 bases. This CDR3 has 14 amino acids. This chain's CDR3 is CASSNSGMNTEAFF. In DNA, the CDR3 is TGTGCCAGCTCAAATTCAGGAATGAACACTGAAGCTTTCTTT. Drawing the rest from reference TRBV18 and TRBJ1-1, the complete variable domain is NAGVMQNPRHLVRRRGQEARLRCSPMKGHSHVYWYRQLPEEGLKFMVYLQKENIIDESGMPKERFSAEFPKEGPSILRIQQVVRGDSAAYFCASSNSGMNTEAFFGQGTRLTVV.

The rearrangement joins TRBV29-1 to TRBJ1-2; 7 bases line up with TRBD1. V shed 3 bases, J shed 8 bases, and the junction held 12 bases outside the gene matches. The CDR3 totals 14 residues. The germline V gene encodes CDR1 SQVTM and CDR2 ANQGSEA. The CDR3 sequence: CSVDSGTVRRGYTF. The DNA of the CDR3 is TGCAGCGTTGACTCGGGGACAGTTCGTCGGGGCTACACCTTC.

This chain connects TRBV7-3 to TRBJ2-1; D not certain. V was pared by 0 bases and J by 2 bases, with 8 bases between. Germline CDR1 is SGHTA and CDR2 is FQGTGA. The CDR3 length is 15 residues. The CDR3 DNA follows: TGTGCCAGCAGCTTAACGGGTTCCCCCTACAATGAGCAGTTCTTC. Its protein product is CASSLTGSPYNEQFF.

The gene calls are TRBV9 and TRBJ1-2; 8 nucleotides line up with TRBD1. This CDR3 has 16 amino acids. Germline CDR1 reads SGDLS; CDR2 reads YYNGEE. Trimming cost V 4 bases and J 0 bases; bases outside gene matches: 8. The CDR3 region has the DNA TGTGCCAGCAGCTCACAGGGGGAGATTACTAACTATGGCTACACCTTC. Its protein is CASSSQGEITNYGYTF.

This clonotype came up a few times. The rearrangement links TRBV6-6 to TRBJ2-1; a possible D gene is TRBD2 (6 bases). Germline lookup yields CDR1 MNHNY and CDR2 SVGAGI (reference sequence). Between the trimmed V and J ends, which lost 6 bases and 6 bases, there was a span of 18 bases. This CDR3 region has 15 residues. CDR3 in DNA: TGTGCCAGCAGCCAACTAGCCACACCGGGCAATGAGCAGTTCTTC. This encodes CASSQLATPGNEQFF.

The V gene is TRBV7-8, the J gene TRBJ2-5, with D possibly being TRBD1 (6 bases). CDR1 and CDR2 from the germline V gene are SGHVS and FQNEAQ. This CDR3 is 16 amino acids long. Trimming removed 1 base from V and 7 bases from J, with 19 bases in between. This chain's CDR3 is CASSLEGHGDRGTQYF. CDR3 bases: TGTGCCAGCAGCTTAGAGGGACATGGGGACCGAGGGACCCAGTACTTC.

The V and J genes are TRBV19 and TRBJ2-7; 8 positions match TRBD2. The CDR3 extends over 15 amino acids. Germline CDR1 reads LNHDA; CDR2 reads SQIVND (reference sequence). J gave up 2 bases and V 4 bases, and 7 bases lay outside the gene matches. The CDR3 DNA follows: TGTGCCAGTAGTAGGGTAGCGGGATCCCCCTACGAGCAGTACTTC. Protein product: CASSRVAGSPYEQYF.

V and J are TRBV4-2 and TRBJ2-1, with 7 bases identical to TRBD2. CDR3 length equals 15 residues. With 0 bases clipped from V and 3 bases from J, the junction kept 2 bases outside the gene matches. CDR1 is LGHNA, CDR2 YNFKEQ, per germline. The CDR3 region is CASSQDGGGYNEQFF. The CDR3 coding sequence is TGTGCCAGCAGCCAAGATGGGGGGGGCTACAATGAGCAGTTCTTC.

The gene calls are TRBV18 and TRBJ2-2; D unresolved. CDR1 and CDR2 (germline): KGHSH, LQKENI. The CDR3 has 17 amino acids. Trimming took off 1 base at V and 1 base at J, with 13 bases between the two ends. CDR3 nucleotide sequence: TGTGCCAGCTCACCACTCTCCAAACTTGGGAACACCGGGGAGCTGTTTTTT. Encoded protein: CASSPLSKLGNTGELFF.

This rearrangement joins TRBV6-1 to TRBJ2-3, with TRBD1 matching 8 bases. The CDR3 runs 14 residues. The V gene end was trimmed by 5 bases and the J gene end by 8 bases; junction bases not matched to a gene: 9. Germline V CDR1 and CDR2: MNHNS, SASEGT. Here the CDR3 reads CASSWGQEPPTQYF. The CDR3 nucleotides are TGTGCCAGCAGTTGGGGACAGGAGCCCCCTACGCAGTATTTT.

The chain is built from TRBV7-3 and TRBJ2-3; D gene ambiguous. Germline V CDR1 and CDR2: SGHTA, FQGTGA. Trimming removed 5 bases at V and 0 bases at J, with 9 bases between. The CDR3 loop spans 14 amino acids. The CDR3 region has the DNA TGTGCCAGCAGCCTTACGGCTAGCACAGATACGCAGTATTTT. Translated: CASSLTASTDTQYF.

This sequence joins TRBV20-1 and TRBJ1-6; the D gene is possibly TRBD1 (6 bases). Germline V CDR1 and CDR2: DFQATT, SNEGSKA (reference sequence). This CDR3 has 15 amino acids. The germline V and J ends were trimmed by 0 bases and 9 bases, with 15 bases remaining between them. The CDR3 loop reads CSARDHRTVSSPLHF. In DNA form, the CDR3 reads TGCAGTGCTAGAGATCATAGGACAGTTTCTTCACCCCTCCACTTT.

This clonotype was detected only a few times. This chain joins TRBV4-1 and TRBJ2-5, with TRBD2 identical over 7 bases. The V gene's germline CDR1 is MGHRA and CDR2 YSYEKL. The ends lost 6 bases at V and 2 bases at J; junction bases unmatched: 12. The CDR3 covers 16 residues. CDR3 protein: CASSSSPGTIQETQYF. In DNA, the CDR3 is TGCGCCAGCAGTTCCTCGCCGGGGACTATACAAGAGACCCAGTACTTC.

Only a few counts were recorded for this clonotype. This chain connects TRBV5-1 to TRBJ2-7, with no clear D. V was trimmed by 5 bases and J by 2 bases, leaving 11 bases between them. Germline-derived CDR1 and CDR2 are SGHRS and YFSETQ. The CDR3 is made up of 13 amino acids. The CDR3 DNA follows: TGCGCCAGCAGTAGGGAACTTACCTACGAGCAGTACTTC. Amino acids: CASSRELTYEQYF.

Points on this clonotype: Mismatch with germline at one junction end may stem from a read error. In DNA form, the CDR3 reads TGTGCCAGCAGCCAGGGACAGGTCCTTAATTCACCCCTCAACTTT. Translation: CASSQGQVLNSPLNF. The J gene is TRBJ1-6, the V gene TRBV4-2, with TRBD1 identical over 8 bases. In germline, CDR1 is LGHNA, CDR2 YNFKEQ. The CDR3 is 15 amino acids.

This clonotype has just a few counts. The chain employs TRBV9 and TRBJ2-5; no reliable D call. Germline CDR1 and CDR2: SGDLS and YYNGEE. The CDR3 runs to 15 residues. Trimming removed 0 bases at V and 4 bases at J, with 13 bases between. The CDR3 sequence is CASSVGGGPRETQYF. CDR3 DNA: TGTGCCAGCAGCGTAGGGGGTGGCCCCAGAGAGACCCAGTACTTC.

V usage is TRBV6-5 and J usage is TRBJ1-2; possibly TRBD1 for D (6 bases). V was trimmed by 6 bases and J by 4 bases, leaving 18 bases between them. The germline V gene has CDR1 MNHEY and CDR2 SVGAGI. This CDR3 region has 15 residues. The CDR3 bases are TGTGCCAGCAGCCGCGGAACCCAGGGGTCCTATGGCTACACCTTC. Encoded protein: CASSRGTQGSYGYTF.

This clonotype was observed many times. The chain combines TRBV18 with TRBJ2-1; TRBD1 might be the D (5 bases). Trimming stripped 3 bases from V and 8 bases from J, with 14 bases between. This CDR3 spans 14 amino acids. The V gene's germline CDR1 is KGHSH and CDR2 LQKENI. The CDR3 spells CASSPRTRTDEQFF. The CDR3, as DNA: TGTGCCAGCTCACCCCGGACAAGGACCGATGAGCAGTTCTTC.

The V gene is TRBV24-1, the J gene TRBJ2-2; 11 nucleotides line up with TRBD1. V gave up 3 bases and J gave up 0 bases; unmatched junction bases: 5. CDR1 and CDR2 from the germline V gene are KGHDR and SFDVKD. This CDR3 is built from 18 residues. The CDR3 protein is CATSDAPGQGANTGELFF. The CDR3 DNA is TGTGCCACCAGTGATGCTCCGGGACAGGGGGCGAACACCGGGGAGCTGTTTTTT.

Only a few counts were recorded for this clonotype. The chain links TRBV7-9 to TRBJ2-1; TRBD1 aligns across 7 bases. The CDR3 contains 14 residues. Germline CDR1 reads SEHNR; CDR2 reads FQNEAQ (reference sequence). V was pared by 5 bases and J by 9 bases, with 10 bases of the junction left unmatched. In DNA form, the CDR3 reads TGTGCCAGCAGCCTGACAGGGACAGCCGGTGAGCAGTTCTTC. It translates to CASSLTGTAGEQFF.

The chain carries TRBV6-2 or TRBV6-3 and TRBJ2-1, with D perhaps matching TRBD1 or TRBD2 (6 bases each). Germline CDR1 reads MNHEY; CDR2 reads SVGEGT. The CDR3 spans 13 residues. V lost 6 bases to trimming and J lost 8 bases, with 14 bases between them. The DNA for the CDR3 is TGTGCCAGCAGGGTAGGGGGGATCGATGAGCAGTTCTTC. Translated, it gives CASRVGGIDEQFF.

The rearrangement joins TRBV5-5 to TRBJ1-1, with D unresolved. The CDR3 is made up of 14 amino acids. The V gene lost 0 bases and the J gene lost 1 base, with 7 bases spanning the gap. Germline lookup yields CDR1 SGHKS and CDR2 YYEKEE (reference sequence). CDR3 sequence reads: CASSLVVQNTEAFF. Here the CDR3 DNA reads TGTGCCAGCAGCTTGGTTGTACAGAACACTGAAGCTTTCTTT. Supplemented by reference TRBV5-5 and TRBJ1-1, the full variable domain reads DAGVTQSPTHLIKTRGQQVTLRCSPISGHKSVSWYQQVLGQGPQFIFQYYEKEERGRGNFPDRFSARQFPNYSSELNVNALLLGDSALYLCASSLVVQNTEAFFGQGTRLTVV.

V usage is TRBV9 and J usage is TRBJ2-3; D not certain. V was pared by 4 bases and J by 9 bases, with 12 bases between. Germline V gene lookup returns CDR1 SGDLS and CDR2 YYNGEE. The CDR3 is 12 amino acids. The CDR3 region has the DNA TGTGCCAGCAGCACCAACGAGTTGACGCAGTATTTT. Translating it yields CASSTNELTQYF.

The V and J genes are TRBV7-3 and TRBJ2-3; 7 bases are shared with TRBD2. Germline CDR1 and CDR2: SGHTA and FQGTGA. Trimming cost V 1 base and J 1 base; bases outside gene matches: 2. The CDR3 is 15 residues long. For the CDR3, the DNA is TGTGCCAGCAGCTTAAAGAGCGGGGGCACAGATACGCAGTATTTT. Encoded protein: CASSLKSGGTDTQYF.

The chain recombines TRBV12-3 or TRBV12-4 with TRBJ1-1, with D possibly matching TRBD1 (6 bases). The CDR3 has 13 residues. Trimming left V 7 bases short and J 4 bases short, with 13 bases between. In DNA, the CDR3 is TGTGCCAGCACGTCGGGACATGGCACTGAAGCTTTCTTT. Translation gives CASTSGHGTEAFF.